This T cell receptor (beta chain) emerged from a study of T cell responses to AZD1222 COVID-19 vaccine. Comments on this clone: What it recognizes is unknown.

Profiled with immunoSEQ multiplex PCR; TCRdb holds only in-frame clones, not every one. Among 50,000 to 65,000 clones, around 81% were seen once, and the ten largest hold roughly 27%. Points from the study as a whole: Per reports, nearly half of all spike-specific TCRs target regions that are unmutated in variants. Baseline antibody screening turned up just a handful of seropositive AZD1222 recipients.

Germline loops: CDR1 SGHRS, CDR2 YFSETQ. V was trimmed by 6 bases and J by 0 bases, leaving 7 bases between them. The CDR3 is 14 residues long. The sequencing here drew on peripheral blood, taken 28 days after the second AZD1222 dose. The receptor was derived from an adult who received the AZD1222 COVID-19 vaccine. The chain has TRBV5-1 and TRBJ2-6; D is ambiguous. CDR3 in DNA: TGCGCCAGCAAAACGGCCTCTGGGGCCAACGTCCTGACTTTC. It encodes CASKTASGANVLTF.